One sample yielded the 22 T cell receptor beta chains listed below, sequenced in a study of blood T cell repertoires in COVID-19. Measured with immunoSEQ multiplex PCR; TCRdb has only the in-frame clones, and not every one. This sample has a few hundred thousand clones, with 70% to 90% found just once. Sequencing was carried out using peripheral blood. The origin of the receptors is a man younger than 30 who had recovered from COVID-19.

The chain couples TRBV10-3 to TRBJ2-1; 13 bases map to TRBD2. The germline CDR1 and CDR2 sequences are ENHRY and SYGVKD. The CDR3 extends over 14 amino acids. V shed 8 bases, J shed 7 bases, and the junction held 5 bases outside the gene matches. CDR3 coding DNA: TGTGCCATCGCCGGGACTAGCGGGATGAATGAGCAGTTCTTC. Amino acids: CAIAGTSGMNEQFF.

This chain connects TRBV12-3 or TRBV12-4 to TRBJ2-1; no definite D call. V was clipped by 3 bases and J by 3 bases, with 6 bases between them. The CDR3 is made up of 13 amino acids. CDR3 in DNA: TGTGCCAGCAGTTTGTTTTACTACAATGAGCAGTTCTTC. Amino acids: CASSLFYYNEQFF.

The rearrangement joins TRBV4-2 to TRBJ1-2; D gene unclear. The CDR3 consists of 14 residues. Germline loops: CDR1 LGHNA, CDR2 YNFKEQ. V lost 4 bases and J 4 bases, leaving 13 bases between the germline ends. CDR3 protein: CASSPDKYSYGYTF. The CDR3 region has the DNA TGTGCCAGCAGCCCCGACAAGTACTCCTATGGCTACACCTTC.

The V gene is TRBV7-9, the J gene TRBJ2-1, with TRBD2 as a possible D gene (5 bases). CDR3 length: 16 residues. V was clipped by 4 bases and J by 10 bases, with 23 bases between them. Germline lookup yields CDR1 SEHNR and CDR2 FQNEAQ (reference sequence). CDR3 protein: CASSSRRASPLLEQFF. Written as DNA, the CDR3 is TGTGCCAGCAGCTCCCGCCGCGCTAGCCCCCTGCTCGAGCAGTTCTTC.

This chain joins TRBV7-8 and TRBJ2-7; TRBD1 matches 7 bases. Germline-derived CDR1 and CDR2 are SGHVS and FQNEAQ. The CDR3 is made up of 13 amino acids. The junction had 9 bases not matched to a gene; V was cut back by 6 bases and J by 7 bases. The CDR3 region has the DNA TGTGCCAGCAGGCTGAAGGGGGCGAGGGAGCAGTACTTC. Translated, it gives CASRLKGAREQYF.

The rearrangement uses TRBV20-1 and TRBJ1-4; TRBD1 might be the D (5 bases). In germline, CDR1 is DFQATT, CDR2 SNEGSKA (reference sequence). CDR3 length: 13 amino acids. The ends were cut back, 3 bases at V and 4 bases at J, with 9 bases in the middle. CDR3 region: CSASEDNNEKLFF. Here the CDR3 DNA reads TGCAGTGCTAGTGAGGACAATAATGAAAAACTGTTTTTT.

This clone turned up a few times. The same CDR3 arises from other DNA sequences in this sample as well. This chain joins TRBV5-1 and TRBJ2-7; 9 bases match TRBD1. Germline values: CDR1 SGHRS, CDR2 YFSETQ. The CDR3 totals 14 residues. The J segment lost 3 bases and the V segment lost 5 bases, leaving 6 bases of the junction unmatched. CDR3 protein: CASSSGTGIYEQYF. CDR3 sequence (DNA): TGCGCCAGCAGTTCCGGGACAGGGATCTACGAGCAGTACTTC.

This rearrangement joins TRBV4-1 to TRBJ2-1; 8 bases map to TRBD2. The CDR3 is 13 amino acids. Germline V lookup: CDR1 MGHRA, CDR2 YSYEKL. J gave up 7 bases and V 4 bases, and 3 bases lay outside the gene matches. CDR3 sequence: CASSPREGNEQFF. For the CDR3, the DNA is TGCGCCAGCAGCCCCCGGGAGGGAAATGAGCAGTTCTTC.

A remark on this clone: Other nucleotide sequences in the sample specify the same CDR3. V and J are TRBV19 and TRBJ1-5, with TRBD1 matching 9 bases. V gave up 3 bases and J gave up 2 bases; unmatched junction bases: 2. The CDR3 contains 15 residues. Germline V lookup: CDR1 LNHDA, CDR2 SQIVND (reference sequence). The CDR3 reads CASSIGTGRNQPQHF. CDR3 nucleotide sequence: TGTGCCAGTAGTATCGGGACAGGGCGCAATCAGCCCCAGCATTTT.

The rearrangement joins TRBV10-3 to TRBJ2-1; 7 bases are a match to TRBD2. Germline-derived CDR1 and CDR2 are ENHRY and SYGVKD. With 4 bases clipped from V and 3 bases from J, the junction kept 6 bases outside the gene matches. This CDR3 is built from 15 residues. The CDR3 loop reads CAISASGEYYNEQFF. CDR3 nucleotides: TGTGCCATCAGTGCCAGCGGGGAATACTACAATGAGCAGTTCTTC.

The chain combines TRBV7-9 with TRBJ2-3, with D possibly matching TRBD2 (6 bases). V lost 2 bases, J lost 3 bases, and 9 bases lay in between. The CDR3 runs 14 residues. In germline, CDR1 is SEHNR, CDR2 FQNEAQ (reference sequence). CDR3 in DNA: TGTGCCAGCAGCTTAAGGAGGGGTACAGATACGCAGTATTTT. This translates into CASSLRRGTDTQYF.

This chain joins TRBV6-1 and TRBJ2-5, with 8 positions matching TRBD2. The CDR3 extends over 15 amino acids. Trimming at V came to 2 bases and at J to 1 base, leaving 3 bases not matched to a gene. From germline, CDR1 is MNHNS and CDR2 SASEGT. CDR3 in DNA: TGTGCCAGCAGTGAACAGCGGGGGACCCAAGAGACCCAGTACTTC. Encoded protein: CASSEQRGTQETQYF.

This chain uses TRBV2 with TRBJ1-5; 9 bases are shared with TRBD1. The germline CDR1 and CDR2 sequences are SNHLY and FYNNEI. The CDR3 runs to 15 residues. Trimming at V came to 6 bases and at J to 0 bases, leaving 3 bases not matched to a gene. CDR3 in DNA: TGTGCCAGCAGGGGACAGGGTTATAGCAATCAGCCCCAGCATTTT. It specifies CASRGQGYSNQPQHF.

This chain joins TRBV4-2 and TRBJ2-7; perhaps TRBD2 as D (6 bases). V was trimmed by 4 bases and J by 5 bases, leaving 15 bases between them. The CDR3 sequence is 14 residues long. Germline V gene data show CDR1 as LGHNA and CDR2 as YNFKEQ. The CDR3 DNA sequence: TGTGCCAGCAGCCCGACTAGTACGCTCCACGAGCAGTACTTC. Its protein is CASSPTSTLHEQYF.

This chain links TRBV6-5 with TRBJ2-7, with 7 nucleotides matching TRBD1. The V segment lost 0 bases and the J segment 5 bases; nucleotides outside the gene matches: 4. Germline CDR1 and CDR2: MNHEY and SVGAGI. This CDR3 has 14 residues. The CDR3 coding sequence is TGTGCCAGCAGTTACTCGATACAGGGGAACGAGCAGTACTTC. Translating it yields CASSYSIQGNEQYF.

V usage is TRBV6-5 and J usage is TRBJ1-6; a weak D match, TRBD1 (6 bases). This CDR3 comprises 15 residues. Deletions cut 2 bases from V and 10 bases from J, with 15 bases between. Looked up from germline, CDR1 is MNHEY and CDR2 is SVGAGI. CDR3 nucleotide sequence: TGTGCCAGCAGTTACGACAGGCGGAGGTACTCACCCCTCCACTTT. It specifies CASSYDRRRYSPLHF.

There are a few counts of this clone. The same CDR3 arises from other DNA sequences in this sample as well. The CDR3 reads CASSLGQGNEKLFF. The CDR3 DNA reads as TGCGCCAGCAGCTTGGGACAGGGAAATGAAAAACTGTTTTTT. V gene TRBV5-1 combines with J gene TRBJ1-4, with TRBD1 identical over 7 bases. Trimming at V came to 0 bases and at J to 5 bases, leaving 1 base not matched to a gene. The CDR3 contains 14 residues. CDR1 SGHRS and CDR2 YFSETQ come from the germline V gene.

The chain joins TRBV20-1 to TRBJ1-1; D is perhaps TRBD1 (6 bases). The CDR3 loop spans 11 amino acids. V was clipped by 3 bases and J by 8 bases, with 10 bases between them. The germline gives CDR1 DFQATT, CDR2 SNEGSKA (reference sequence). CDR3 residues: CSASNRVEAFF. CDR3 DNA: TGCAGTGCTAGTAACAGGGTAGAAGCTTTCTTT.

For the CDR3, the DNA is TGTGCCAGCACGGTAGGAGGGTGGAACACTGAAGCTTTCTTT. This translates into CASTVGGWNTEAFF. The V call is TRBV18, the J call TRBJ1-1; the D is unclear. The germline V and J ends were trimmed by 8 bases and 1 base, with 14 bases remaining between them. This CDR3 region has 14 residues. In germline, CDR1 is KGHSH, CDR2 LQKENI.

The chain carries TRBV5-8 and TRBJ1-2, with D possibly being TRBD1 (6 bases). Germline-derived CDR1 and CDR2 are SGHTS and YDEGEE. The CDR3 is made up of 15 amino acids. V lost 1 base to trimming and J lost 3 bases, with 13 bases between them. The CDR3 spells CASSLPGGRDYGYTF. DNA for the CDR3: TGTGCCAGCAGCTTGCCGGGGGGGCGAGACTATGGCTACACCTTC.

This clone came up a few times. Additional DNA sequences in this sample encode the identical CDR3. This chain connects TRBV9 to TRBJ1-1; D unresolved. CDR1 and CDR2 from the germline V gene are SGDLS and YYNGEE. The length of the CDR3 is 14 residues. V was clipped by 2 bases and J by 0 bases, with 8 bases between them. CDR3 sequence (DNA): TGTGCCAGCAGCGTCGGGAGTCTGAACACTGAAGCTTTCTTT. Amino acids: CASSVGSLNTEAFF.

Only one count was recorded for this clone. This chain links TRBV7-9 with TRBJ2-7; tentative D call: TRBD1 (7 bases). Germline V gene sequence: CDR1 SEHNR, CDR2 FQNEAQ (reference sequence). Trimming left V 9 bases short and J 3 bases short, with 12 bases between. This CDR3 spans 12 amino acids. For the CDR3, the DNA is TGTGCCAGTTCTCAGGGGGGCTACGAGCAGTACTTC. It is translated as CASSQGGYEQYF.